One and the same sample provided the 24 T cell receptor beta chains below, sequenced in a study of shared clonotypes between healthy human individuals. Generated by immunoSEQ multiplex PCR, the TCRdb table keeps only in-frame clones and is missing some. The data show roughly 640,000 clones, around 97% seen once. The sequenced sample was naive CD4+ T cells sorted from blood. Described subset: CD45RA+ positively selected. Source of these receptors: a woman in her 30s in good health.

J is TRBJ2-1 and V is TRBV28, with 7 bases matching TRBD2. This CDR3 has 11 amino acids. V dropped 7 bases and J dropped 12; count of bases not matched to a gene: 6. Germline loops: CDR1 MDHEN, CDR2 SYDVKM. The CDR3 reads CASNPPGGQFF. In DNA, the CDR3 is TGTGCCAGCAATCCCCCGGGGGGGCAGTTCTTC. The full variable domain, in which reference TRBV28 and TRBJ2-1 provide the parts outside the CDR3, is DVKVTQSSRYLVKRTGEKVFLECVQDMDHENMFWYRQDPGLGLRLIYFSYDVKMKEKGDIPEGYSVSREKKERFSLILESASTNQTSMYLCASNPPGGQFFGPGTRLTVL.

The CDR3 is CASSPSRLGELFF. CDR3 nucleotides: TGTGCCAGCAGCCCGAGTCGACTCGGGGAGCTGTTTTTT. V and J are TRBV11-3 and TRBJ2-2; D ambiguous. Between the trimmed V and J ends, which lost 5 bases and 7 bases, there was a span of 11 bases. Germline CDR1 reads SGHNT; CDR2 reads YENEEA. CDR3 length: 13 amino acids. Drawing the rest from reference TRBV11-3 and TRBJ2-2, the complete variable domain is EAGVVQSPRYKIIEKKQPVAFWCNPISGHNTLYWYLQNLGQGPELLIRYENEEAVDDSQLPKDRFSAERLKGVDSTLKIQPAELGDSAVYLCASSPSRLGELFFGEGSRLTVL.

This rearrangement joins TRBV28 to TRBJ1-2; TRBD1 aligns across 7 bases. V gave up 6 bases and J gave up 7 bases; unmatched junction bases: 5. The CDR3 runs 12 residues. Looked up from germline, CDR1 is MDHEN and CDR2 is SYDVKM. CDR3 residues: CASRSTGSGYTF. The CDR3 nucleotides are TGTGCCAGCAGGTCGACAGGGTCTGGCTACACCTTC.

The rearrangement uses TRBV6-1 and TRBJ2-7, with D possibly being TRBD1 (6 bases). This CDR3 region has 13 residues. V lost 6 bases, J lost 6 bases, and 15 bases lay in between. Looked up from germline, CDR1 is MNHNS and CDR2 is SASEGT. CDR3 DNA sequence: TGTGCCAGCAGGGAATCTCAGGGGCTCGAGCAGTACTTC. Translation: CASRESQGLEQYF.

This clone was observed a few times. The rearrangement joins TRBV7-8 to TRBJ1-5, with D maybe TRBD1 (6 bases). The germline CDR1 and CDR2 sequences are SGHVS and FQNEAQ. The CDR3 extends over 15 amino acids. The germline V and J ends were trimmed by 3 bases and 7 bases, with 16 bases remaining between them. CDR3 in DNA: TGTGCCAGCAGCTTCCTCCAGGGGCTGGGGCAGCCCCAGCATTTT. Translated, it gives CASSFLQGLGQPQHF.

The rearrangement joins TRBV27 to TRBJ1-2; 7 nucleotides match TRBD1. The CDR3 sequence is 13 residues long. Unmatched junction bases numbered 11, after V lost 9 bases and J lost 7 bases. Per the germline V gene, CDR1 is MNHEY and CDR2 is SMNVEV (reference sequence). The CDR3 is CASGGTAMVGYTF. The CDR3 DNA reads TGTGCCAGTGGAGGGACAGCGATGGTTGGCTACACCTTC.

The chain is built from TRBV9 and TRBJ1-3; 7 bases are a match to TRBD1. The germline gives CDR1 SGDLS, CDR2 YYNGEE. V shed 3 bases, J shed 0 bases, and the junction held 6 bases outside the gene matches. This CDR3 is 16 amino acids long. This CDR3 reads CASSARTGNSGNTIYF. The CDR3 DNA follows: TGTGCCAGCAGCGCCAGGACAGGCAACTCTGGAAACACCATATATTTT.

CDR3 nucleotides: TGTGCCAGCAGCTTCCACCAGCGGCCCCCTAGGATTGAGCAGTTCTTC. Its protein product is CASSFHQRPPRIEQFF. The chain joins TRBV7-6 to TRBJ2-1; a possible D gene is TRBD2 (5 bases). Germline lookup yields CDR1 SGHVS and CDR2 FNYEAQ. The CDR3 is 16 amino acids. The germline V and J ends were trimmed by 3 bases and 9 bases, with 21 bases remaining between them. Supplemented by reference TRBV7-6 and TRBJ2-1, the full variable domain reads GAGVSQSPRYKVTKRGQDVALRCDPISGHVSLYWYRQALGQGPEFLTYFNYEAQQDKSGLPNDRFSAERPEGSISTLTIQRTEQRDSAMYRCASSFHQRPPRIEQFFGPGTRLTVL.

This chain joins TRBV18 and TRBJ2-1, with D possibly matching TRBD1 (6 bases). Between the trimmed V and J ends, which lost 3 bases and 11 bases, there was a span of 11 bases. The CDR3 covers 12 residues. The germline CDR1 and CDR2 sequences are KGHSH and LQKENI. CDR3 sequence reads: CASSPDRDKQFF. Here the CDR3 DNA reads TGTGCCAGCTCACCGGATCGGGACAAGCAGTTCTTC.

The J gene is TRBJ2-5, the V gene TRBV13; 8 bases align to TRBD2. The germline V gene encodes CDR1 PRHDT and CDR2 FYEKMQ (reference sequence). Trimming at V came to 4 bases and at J to 5 bases, leaving 12 bases not matched to a gene. This CDR3 has 16 amino acids. This CDR3 reads CASSSYLAGGGETQYF. The CDR3 DNA sequence: TGTGCCAGCAGCTCGTACTTAGCGGGCGGGGGGGAGACCCAGTACTTC.

The genes are TRBV12-2 and TRBJ2-7; the DNA was not compared with TRBD2, the D call given in the table. TRBV12-2 is a pseudogene segment. The CDR3 has 17 amino acids. CDR3 sequence: CASRLGSLTSGNYEQYF. The CDR3 DNA is TGTGCAAGTCGCTTAGGATCCCTGACTAGCGGGAACTACGAGCAGTACTTC.

The chain couples TRBV6-1 to TRBJ1-2; D is possibly TRBD1 (5 bases). CDR3 size: 15 residues. The V end was cut by 6 bases, the J end by 5 bases, with 19 bases between. CDR1 MNHNS and CDR2 SASEGT come from the germline V gene. The CDR3 coding sequence is TGTGCCAGCAGCAAAGGCTGGGGGGGTGATTATGGCTACACCTTC. It codes for CASSKGWGGDYGYTF.

The V gene is TRBV28, the J gene TRBJ2-7; D perhaps matches TRBD1 (6 bases). Germline CDR1 and CDR2: MDHEN and SYDVKM. The CDR3 is 14 residues long. V was cut by 4 bases and J by 3 bases, with 13 bases left in between. The CDR3 DNA is TGTGCCAGCAGTTCATCGGGACAAATCTACGAGCAGTACTTC. Encoded protein: CASSSSGQIYEQYF.

The chain carries TRBV7-2 and TRBJ1-6, with 7 bases aligning to TRBD1. CDR1 and CDR2 (germline): SGHTA, FQGNSA. The V gene end was trimmed by 6 bases and the J gene end by 10 bases; junction bases not matched to a gene: 6. The length of the CDR3 is 13 residues. The CDR3: CASSEQGHSPLHF. CDR3 bases: TGTGCCAGCAGTGAACAGGGGCACTCACCCCTCCACTTT.

V and J are TRBV5-8 and TRBJ1-1; 11 bases agree with TRBD1. Unmatched junction bases numbered 11, after V lost 4 bases and J lost 0 bases. The CDR3 is 18 amino acids. Per germline, CDR1 SGHTS and CDR2 YDEGEE. The CDR3, as DNA: TGTGCCAGCAGCAGATGGGGACAGGGGGGGAGGATGAACACTGAAGCTTTCTTT. Its protein product is CASSRWGQGGRMNTEAFF.

This chain links TRBV7-2 with TRBJ2-3; D remains unclear. Per the germline V gene, CDR1 is SGHTA and CDR2 is FQGNSA. The V gene lost 5 bases and the J gene lost 2 bases, with 2 bases spanning the gap. The CDR3 totals 11 residues. The CDR3 sequence: CASSNTDTQYF. CDR3 sequence (DNA): TGTGCCAGCAGCAACACAGATACGCAGTATTTT.

V and J are TRBV18 and TRBJ2-5; 12 nucleotides align to TRBD1. This CDR3 region has 14 residues. Trimming cost V 6 bases and J 5 bases; bases outside gene matches: 4. The germline V gene has CDR1 KGHSH and CDR2 LQKENI. CDR3 DNA: TGTGCCAGCTCCGCGGGACAGGGGGCTGAGACCCAGTACTTC. Protein: CASSAGQGAETQYF.

V gene TRBV2 combines with J gene TRBJ1-3; no clear D. This CDR3 has 14 residues. CDR1 and CDR2 from the germline V gene are SNHLY and FYNNEI. Trimming took 7 bases from V and 0 from J, leaving 10 bases between them. The CDR3 coding sequence is TGTGCCAGCATGCCCGACCTCTCTGGAAACACCATATATTTT. This translates into CASMPDLSGNTIYF. The entire variable domain, with the rest obtained from reference TRBV2 and TRBJ1-3, is as follows: EPEVTQTPSHQVTQMGQEVILRCVPISNHLYFYWYRQILGQKVEFLVSFYNNEISEKSEIFDDQFSVERPDGSNFTLKIRSTKLEDSAMYFCASMPDLSGNTIYFGEGSWLTVV.

The chain employs TRBV19 and TRBJ2-1, with 14 positions matching TRBD2. The V gene's germline CDR1 is LNHDA and CDR2 SQIVND (reference sequence). V dropped 9 bases and J dropped 14; count of bases not matched to a gene: 12. The CDR3 totals 14 residues. The CDR3: CASSPPGLAGAEFF. The CDR3 DNA sequence: TGTGCCAGCTCTCCTCCGGGACTAGCGGGAGCTGAGTTCTTC.

The chain joins TRBV27 to TRBJ2-5; 9 bases align to TRBD1. Looked up from germline, CDR1 is MNHEY and CDR2 is SMNVEV (reference sequence). V gave up 2 bases and J gave up 4 bases; unmatched junction bases: 5. The CDR3 sequence is 15 residues long. The CDR3 spells CASSLGGQGRETQYF. The CDR3 region has the DNA TGTGCCAGCAGTTTAGGGGGACAGGGTAGAGAGACCCAGTACTTC.

The chain has TRBV5-1 and TRBJ2-1; weak D call: TRBD1 (6 bases). Trimming took 3 bases from V and 2 from J, leaving 12 bases between them. Looked up from germline, CDR1 is SGHRS and CDR2 is YFSETQ. The CDR3 totals 15 residues. This CDR3 is CASSYRDTAYNEQFF. The CDR3 region has the DNA TGCGCCAGCAGCTACCGGGACACGGCCTACAATGAGCAGTTCTTC.

V usage is TRBV28 and J usage is TRBJ2-5, with TRBD1 matching 11 bases. Germline V gene data show CDR1 as MDHEN and CDR2 as SYDVKM. The CDR3 is 17 amino acids. With V trimmed by 3 bases and J by 2 bases, 8 bases remained unmatched. The CDR3 loop is CASSFPGTGGLQETQYF. In DNA form, the CDR3 reads TGTGCCAGCAGTTTCCCCGGGACAGGGGGATTACAAGAGACCCAGTACTTC.

The chain has TRBV6-5 and TRBJ2-1, with 8 bases aligning to TRBD1. The germline gives CDR1 MNHEY, CDR2 SVGAGI. V dropped 7 bases and J dropped 6; count of bases not matched to a gene: 5. The CDR3 length is 13 residues. CDR3 DNA: TGTGCCAGCAACTCCAGGGGGCGCAATGAGCAGTTCTTC. Translating gives CASNSRGRNEQFF.

This clone has a single count. V usage is TRBV9 and J usage is TRBJ1-3; unclear D gene. V was cut by 3 bases and J by 3 bases, with 10 bases left in between. Looked up from germline, CDR1 is SGDLS and CDR2 is YYNGEE. The CDR3 contains 14 residues. CDR3 residues: CASSDLIVGNTIYF. CDR3 bases: TGTGCCAGCAGCGACCTAATCGTTGGAAACACCATATATTTT.